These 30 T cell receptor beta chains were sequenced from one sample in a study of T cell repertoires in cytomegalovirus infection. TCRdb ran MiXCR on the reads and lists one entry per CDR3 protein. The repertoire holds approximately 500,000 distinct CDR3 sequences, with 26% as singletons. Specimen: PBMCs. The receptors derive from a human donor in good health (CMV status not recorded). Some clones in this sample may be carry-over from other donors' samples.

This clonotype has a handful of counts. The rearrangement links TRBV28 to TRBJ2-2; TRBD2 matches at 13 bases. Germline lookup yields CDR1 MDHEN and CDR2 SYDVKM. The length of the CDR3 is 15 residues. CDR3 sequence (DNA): TGTGCGTCGGGACTAGCGGGGATCGGGGCCGGGGAGCTGTTTTTT. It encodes CASGLAGIGAGELFF.

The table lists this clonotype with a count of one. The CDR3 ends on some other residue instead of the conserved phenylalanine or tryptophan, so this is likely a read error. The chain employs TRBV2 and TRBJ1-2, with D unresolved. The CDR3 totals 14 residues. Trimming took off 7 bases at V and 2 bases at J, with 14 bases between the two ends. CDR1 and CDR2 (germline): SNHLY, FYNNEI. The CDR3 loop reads CASTSRPANYGYTC. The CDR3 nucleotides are TGTGCCAGCACTAGCCGGCCAGCAAACTATGGCTACACCTGC.

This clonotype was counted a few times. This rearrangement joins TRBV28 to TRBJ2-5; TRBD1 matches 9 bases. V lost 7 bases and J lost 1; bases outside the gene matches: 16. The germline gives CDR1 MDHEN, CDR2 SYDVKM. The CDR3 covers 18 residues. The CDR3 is CASTRPWDRDTSQETQYF. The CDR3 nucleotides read TGTGCCAGCACCCGACCCTGGGACAGGGACACATCCCAAGAGACCCAGTACTTC.

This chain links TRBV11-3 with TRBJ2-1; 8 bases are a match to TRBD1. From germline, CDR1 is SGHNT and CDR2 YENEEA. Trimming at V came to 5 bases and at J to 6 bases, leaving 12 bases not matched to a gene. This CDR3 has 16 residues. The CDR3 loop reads CASSTTTGVSLNEQFF. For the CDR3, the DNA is TGTGCCAGCAGCACGACGACAGGGGTCTCCCTCAATGAGCAGTTCTTC.

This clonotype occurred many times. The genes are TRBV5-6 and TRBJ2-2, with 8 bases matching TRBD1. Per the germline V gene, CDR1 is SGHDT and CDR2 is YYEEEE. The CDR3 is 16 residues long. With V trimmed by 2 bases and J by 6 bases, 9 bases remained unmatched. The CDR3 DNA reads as TGTGCCAGCAGCTTCAAGGACAGGGTCTACTCCGGGGAGCTGTTTTTT. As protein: CASSFKDRVYSGELFF.

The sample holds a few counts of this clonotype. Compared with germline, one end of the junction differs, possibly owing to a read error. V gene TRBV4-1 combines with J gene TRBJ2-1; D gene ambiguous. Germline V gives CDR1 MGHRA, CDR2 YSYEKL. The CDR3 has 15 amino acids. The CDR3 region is CASSQDRAANNEQFF. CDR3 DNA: TGTGCCAGCAGCCAAGATCGGGCAGCCAACAATGAGCAGTTCTTC.

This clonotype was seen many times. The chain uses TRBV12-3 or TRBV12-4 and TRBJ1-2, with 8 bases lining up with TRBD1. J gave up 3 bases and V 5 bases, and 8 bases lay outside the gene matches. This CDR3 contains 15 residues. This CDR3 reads CASSGWTGLDYGYTF. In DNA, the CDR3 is TGTGCCAGCAGTGGATGGACAGGGCTGGACTATGGCTACACCTTC.

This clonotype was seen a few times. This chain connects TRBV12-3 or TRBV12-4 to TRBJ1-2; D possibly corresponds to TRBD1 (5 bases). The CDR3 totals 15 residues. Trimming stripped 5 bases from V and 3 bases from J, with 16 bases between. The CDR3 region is CASSLWQGRHYGYTF. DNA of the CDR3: TGTGCCAGCAGTCTCTGGCAGGGAAGACACTATGGCTACACCTTC.

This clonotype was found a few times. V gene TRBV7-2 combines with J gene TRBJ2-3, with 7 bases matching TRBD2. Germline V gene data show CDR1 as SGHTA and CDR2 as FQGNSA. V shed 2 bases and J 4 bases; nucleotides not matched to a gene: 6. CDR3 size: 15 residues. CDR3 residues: CASSLQGGRADTQYF. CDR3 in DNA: TGTGCCAGCAGCTTACAGGGAGGGAGGGCAGATACGCAGTATTTT.

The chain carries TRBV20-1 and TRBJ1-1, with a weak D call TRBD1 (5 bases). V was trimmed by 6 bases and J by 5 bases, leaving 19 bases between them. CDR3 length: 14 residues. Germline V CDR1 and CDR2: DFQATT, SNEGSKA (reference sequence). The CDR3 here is CSAKGAGRWTEAFF. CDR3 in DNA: TGCAGTGCCAAAGGGGCAGGGAGGTGGACTGAAGCTTTCTTT.

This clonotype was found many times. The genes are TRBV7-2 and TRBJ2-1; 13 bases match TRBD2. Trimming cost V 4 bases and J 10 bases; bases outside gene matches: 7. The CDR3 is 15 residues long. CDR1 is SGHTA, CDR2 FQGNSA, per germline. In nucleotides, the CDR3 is TGTGCCAGCAGCTCGGGACTAGCGGGAAAGGGGGAGCAGTTCTTC. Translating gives CASSSGLAGKGEQFF. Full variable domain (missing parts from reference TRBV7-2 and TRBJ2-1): GAGVSQSPSNKVTEKGKDVELRCDPISGHTALYWYRQSLGQGLEFLIYFQGNSAPDKSGLPSDRFSAERTGGSVSTLTIQRTQQEDSAVYLCASSSGLAGKGEQFFGPGTRLTVL.

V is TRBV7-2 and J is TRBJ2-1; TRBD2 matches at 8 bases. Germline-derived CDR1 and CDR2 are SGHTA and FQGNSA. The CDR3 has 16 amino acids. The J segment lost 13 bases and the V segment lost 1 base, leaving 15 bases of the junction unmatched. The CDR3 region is CASSLEVFASGRPQFF. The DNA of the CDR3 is TGTGCCAGCAGCTTAGAGGTATTTGCTAGCGGGCGTCCCCAGTTCTTC.

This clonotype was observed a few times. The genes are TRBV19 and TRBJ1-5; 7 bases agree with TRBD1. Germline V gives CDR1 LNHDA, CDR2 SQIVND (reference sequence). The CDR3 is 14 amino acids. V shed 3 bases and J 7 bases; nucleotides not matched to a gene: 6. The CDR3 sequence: CASSIGTVGQPQHF. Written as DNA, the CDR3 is TGTGCCAGTAGTATTGGGACAGTAGGCCAGCCCCAGCATTTT.

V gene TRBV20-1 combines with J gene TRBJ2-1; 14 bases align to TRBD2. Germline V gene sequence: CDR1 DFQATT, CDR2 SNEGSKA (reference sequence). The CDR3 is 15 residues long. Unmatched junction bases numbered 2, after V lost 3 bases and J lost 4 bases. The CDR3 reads CSARGLAGDYNEQFF. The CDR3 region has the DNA TGCAGTGCTAGGGGACTAGCGGGGGATTACAATGAGCAGTTCTTC.

CDR3 coding DNA: TGTGCCGGAAGCGGGATCCAAGAGACCCAGTACTTC. Translating gives CAGSGIQETQYF. V and J are TRBV7-9 and TRBJ2-5; 7 positions agree with TRBD2. Germline V gene sequence: CDR1 SEHNR, CDR2 FQNEAQ (reference sequence). With V trimmed by 11 bases and J by 1 base, 4 bases remained unmatched. The CDR3 runs to 12 residues.

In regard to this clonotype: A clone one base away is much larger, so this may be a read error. The CDR3 sequence is CASSRDIYEQYV. The CDR3 coding sequence is TGTGCCAGTAGTAGGGACATCTACGAGCAGTACGTC. The chain uses TRBV19 and TRBJ2-7; D is perhaps TRBD1 (6 bases). Germline V gene sequence: CDR1 LNHDA, CDR2 SQIVND (reference sequence). The CDR3 runs 12 residues. Trimming left V 4 bases short and J 3 bases short, with 7 bases between.

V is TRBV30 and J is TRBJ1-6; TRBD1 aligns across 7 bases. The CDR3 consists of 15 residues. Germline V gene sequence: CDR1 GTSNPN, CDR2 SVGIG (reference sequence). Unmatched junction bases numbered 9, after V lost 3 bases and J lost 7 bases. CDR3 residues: CAWRPTRGTNSPLHF. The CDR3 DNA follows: TGTGCCTGGAGGCCGACCAGGGGGACCAATTCACCCCTCCACTTT. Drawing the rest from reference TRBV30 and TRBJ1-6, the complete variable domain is SQTIHQWPATLVQPVGSPLSLECTVEGTSNPNLYWYRQAAGRGLQLLFYSVGIGQISSEVPQNLSASRPQDRQFILSSKKLLLSDSGFYLCAWRPTRGTNSPLHFGNGTRLTVT.

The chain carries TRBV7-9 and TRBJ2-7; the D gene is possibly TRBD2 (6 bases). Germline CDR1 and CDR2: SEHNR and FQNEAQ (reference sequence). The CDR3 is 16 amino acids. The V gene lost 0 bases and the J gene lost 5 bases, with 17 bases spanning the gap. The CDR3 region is CASSLALGGGEDEQYV. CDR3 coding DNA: TGTGCCAGCAGCTTAGCCCTGGGGGGAGGAGAGGACGAGCAGTACGTC.

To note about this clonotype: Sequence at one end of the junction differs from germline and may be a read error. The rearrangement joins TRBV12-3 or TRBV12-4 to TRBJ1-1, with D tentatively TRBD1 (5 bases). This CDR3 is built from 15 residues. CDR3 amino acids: CASSPTGRLNTEALF. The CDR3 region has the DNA TGTGCCAGCAGTCCCACGGGACGGTTGAACACTGAAGCTCTCTTT.

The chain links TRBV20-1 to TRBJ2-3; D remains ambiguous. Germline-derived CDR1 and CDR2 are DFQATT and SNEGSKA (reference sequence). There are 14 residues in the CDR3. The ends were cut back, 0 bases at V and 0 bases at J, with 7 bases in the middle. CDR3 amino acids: CSARDPASTDTQYF. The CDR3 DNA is TGCAGTGCTAGAGATCCCGCTAGCACAGATACGCAGTATTTT.

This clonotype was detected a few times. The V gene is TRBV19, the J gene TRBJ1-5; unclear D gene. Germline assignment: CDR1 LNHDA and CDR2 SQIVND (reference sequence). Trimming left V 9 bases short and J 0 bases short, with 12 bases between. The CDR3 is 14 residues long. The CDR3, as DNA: TGTGCCAGCCGGACGGTCTATAGCAATCAGCCCCAGCATTTT. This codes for CASRTVYSNQPQHF. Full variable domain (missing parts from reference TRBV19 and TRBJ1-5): DGGITQSPKYLFRKEGQNVTLSCEQNLNHDAMYWYRQDPGQGLRLIYYSQIVNDFQKGDIAEGYSVSREKKESFPLTVTSAQKNPTAFYLCASRTVYSNQPQHFGDGTRLSIL.

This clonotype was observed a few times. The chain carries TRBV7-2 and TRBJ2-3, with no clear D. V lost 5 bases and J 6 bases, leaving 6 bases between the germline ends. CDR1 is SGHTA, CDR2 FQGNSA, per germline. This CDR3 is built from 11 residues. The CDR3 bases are TGTGCCAGCAGCCAGGCCGATACGCAGTATTTT. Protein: CASSQADTQYF.

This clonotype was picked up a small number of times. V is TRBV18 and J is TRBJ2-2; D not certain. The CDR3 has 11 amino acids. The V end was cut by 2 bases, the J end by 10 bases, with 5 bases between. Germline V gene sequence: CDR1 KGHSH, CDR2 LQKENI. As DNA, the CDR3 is TGTGCCAGCTCACCATCGGTGGAGCTGTTTTTT. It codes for CASSPSVELFF.

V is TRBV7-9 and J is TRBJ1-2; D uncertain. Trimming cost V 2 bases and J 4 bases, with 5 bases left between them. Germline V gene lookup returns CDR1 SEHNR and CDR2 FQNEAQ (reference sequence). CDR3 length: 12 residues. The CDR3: CASSLQTYGYTF. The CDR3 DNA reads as TGTGCCAGCAGCTTACAGACCTATGGCTACACCTTC.

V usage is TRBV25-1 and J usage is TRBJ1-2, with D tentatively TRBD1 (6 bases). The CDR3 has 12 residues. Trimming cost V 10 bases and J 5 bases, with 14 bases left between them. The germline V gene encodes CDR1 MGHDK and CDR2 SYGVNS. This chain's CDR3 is CATSDSPYGYTF. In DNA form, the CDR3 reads TGTGCCACCTCGGACAGTCCGTATGGCTACACCTTC.

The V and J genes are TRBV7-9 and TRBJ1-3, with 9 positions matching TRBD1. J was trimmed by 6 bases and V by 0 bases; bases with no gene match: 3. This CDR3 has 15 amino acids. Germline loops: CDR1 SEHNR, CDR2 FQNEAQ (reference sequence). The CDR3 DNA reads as TGTGCCAGCAGCTTAGCAGACAGGGGGGAAAACACCATATATTTT. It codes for CASSLADRGENTIYF.

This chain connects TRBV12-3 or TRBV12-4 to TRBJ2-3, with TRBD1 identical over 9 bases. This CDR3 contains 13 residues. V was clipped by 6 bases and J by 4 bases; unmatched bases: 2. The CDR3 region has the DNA TGTGCCAGCAGACAGGGGGCGGCAGATACGCAGTATTTT. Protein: CASRQGAADTQYF.

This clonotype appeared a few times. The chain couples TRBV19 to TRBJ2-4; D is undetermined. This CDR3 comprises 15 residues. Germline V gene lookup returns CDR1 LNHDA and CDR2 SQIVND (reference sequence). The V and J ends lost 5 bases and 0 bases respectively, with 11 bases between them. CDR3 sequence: CASSPKILAKNIQYF. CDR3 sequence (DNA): TGTGCCAGTAGTCCAAAGATTCTAGCCAAAAACATTCAGTACTTC.

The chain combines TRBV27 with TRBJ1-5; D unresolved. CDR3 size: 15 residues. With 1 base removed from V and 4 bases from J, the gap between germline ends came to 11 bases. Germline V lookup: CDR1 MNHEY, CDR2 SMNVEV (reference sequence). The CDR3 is CASSLFLGSNQPQHF. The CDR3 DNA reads TGTGCCAGCAGTTTATTCTTAGGTTCGAATCAGCCCCAGCATTTT.

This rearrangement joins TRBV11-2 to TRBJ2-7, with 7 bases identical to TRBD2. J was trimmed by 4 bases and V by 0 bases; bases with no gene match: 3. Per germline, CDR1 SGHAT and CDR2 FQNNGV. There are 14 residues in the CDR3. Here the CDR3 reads CASSLDSGVYEQYV. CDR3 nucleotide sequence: TGTGCCAGCAGCTTAGACAGCGGGGTTTACGAGCAGTACGTC.